This note documents a single T cell receptor (beta chain) sequence. This clone was recorded only once. The target of this receptor is not known. One base away there is no much larger clone; base qualities are not given. For CDR1 and CDR2, the germline V gene lists SGHTA and FQGNSA. Trimming accounts for 4 bases at V and 3 bases at J, while the number of junction bases matched to no gene is 7. The CDR3, from cysteine to phenylalanine, totals 18 residues. Of all the DNA, just the CDR3 is kept, 54 bases in frame from base 1. TCRbeta CDR3 regions were amplified from genomic DNA by means of the immunoSEQ Assay, a bias-controlled multiplex PCR. The paper's processing steps were these. The number of nucleated cells in each sample was estimated by amplification of reference gene primers within the assay. To quantify the absolute abundance of each unique TCRbeta CDR3 rearrangement, sequence reads were collapsed and filtered. For each sample, productive Simpson clonality was calculated as the square root of Simpson's diversity index across productive rearrangements. TCRdb took over this immuneACCESS table, retaining in-frame rearrangements with V and J assigned. Such tables are incomplete; in checked studies, under half of the missing clones stem from an unresolved V gene, and the remainder is unexplained. V, J and clone size are those of that table, while D and trimming were read from the DNA. For this sample there are 85,000 to 100,000 clones; roughly 85% appear just once. The ten most abundant clones make up 25% to 30% of the sample.

This specimen comes from a study of blood T cell repertoires in COVID-19 (dated by TCRdb to 2019 to 2021). For the wider study: Collaborator samples came from the United States, Italy and Spain and covered acute and convalescent phases of COVID-19. The prospective study material was composed of cDNA or gDNA derived from T cells, B-cell-depleted T cells, or PBMCs. The dataset comprised deeply sampled blood TCRbeta repertoires from subjects exposed to, actively infected with, or recovered from COVID-19. The repertoires were released in a freely available public database meant as a resource for research on the immune response to SARS-CoV-2. Samples were obtained from the ongoing ImmuneRACE study (first 160 participants) and from over 1,000 subjects provided by 6 global collaborators. Nearly every sample came with metadata listing a de-identified subject ID, COVID-19 status, age in years and sex. HLA class I and class II types, where available, came from metadata supplied by the sample provider rather than from assay-based typing. Overall study outcomes, separate from this receptor: How much clinical and demographic metadata was included differed by source and by participant, and the metadata was provided uncurated.

The collaborating institutions used their own protocols to collect whole blood in K2EDTA tubes. Collaborator samples were shipped for TCRbeta analysis as frozen whole blood, isolated PBMCs, or DNA extracted from either sample type. The sequence was collected from a man aged 45 to 65 with active or convalescent COVID-19. The sequencing input was peripheral blood. The V and J segments used are TRBV7-2 and TRBJ2-1, and 15 junctional nucleotides match TRBD2. For the CDR3, the sequence is CASSSRGLAGGLYNEQFF. The nucleotides read TGTGCCAGCAGCTCCCGAGGACTAGCGGGAGGGCTCTACAATGAGCAGTTCTTC. Here the CDR3 is joined to the reference TRBV7-2 and TRBJ2-1 genes, and the full variable domain is: GAGVSQSPSNKVTEKGKDVELRCDPISGHTALYWYRQSLGQGLEFLIYFQGNSAPDKSGLPSDRFSAERTGGSVSTLTIQRTQQEDSAVYLCASSSRGLAGGLYNEQFFGPGTRLTVL.